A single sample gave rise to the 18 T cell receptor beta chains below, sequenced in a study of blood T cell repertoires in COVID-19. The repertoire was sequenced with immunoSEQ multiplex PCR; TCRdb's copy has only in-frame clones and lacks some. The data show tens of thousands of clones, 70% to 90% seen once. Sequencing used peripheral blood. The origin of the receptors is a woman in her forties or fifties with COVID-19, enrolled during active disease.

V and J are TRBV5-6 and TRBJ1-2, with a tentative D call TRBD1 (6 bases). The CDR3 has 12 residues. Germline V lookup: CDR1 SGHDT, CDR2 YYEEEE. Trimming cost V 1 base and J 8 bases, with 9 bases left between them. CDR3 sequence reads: CASSLTGFGYTF. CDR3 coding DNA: TGTGCCAGCAGCTTGACAGGGTTCGGCTACACCTTC.

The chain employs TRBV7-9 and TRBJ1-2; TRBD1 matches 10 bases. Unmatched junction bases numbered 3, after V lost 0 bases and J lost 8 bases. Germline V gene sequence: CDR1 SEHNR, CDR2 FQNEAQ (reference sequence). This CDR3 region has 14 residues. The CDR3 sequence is CASSLADRGRGYTF. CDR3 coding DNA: TGTGCCAGCAGCTTAGCCGACAGGGGGCGAGGCTACACCTTC.

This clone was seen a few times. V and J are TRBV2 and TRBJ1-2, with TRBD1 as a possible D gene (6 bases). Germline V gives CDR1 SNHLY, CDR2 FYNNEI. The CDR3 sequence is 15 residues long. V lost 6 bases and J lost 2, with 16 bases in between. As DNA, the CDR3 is TGTGCCAGCAGGGGACCAGGACAGACCAACTATGGCTACACCTTC. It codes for CASRGPGQTNYGYTF.

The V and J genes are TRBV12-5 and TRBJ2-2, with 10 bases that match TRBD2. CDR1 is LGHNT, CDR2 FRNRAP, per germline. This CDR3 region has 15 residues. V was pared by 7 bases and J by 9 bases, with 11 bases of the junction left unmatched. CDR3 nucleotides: TGTGCTAGTGTTTATCTAGCGGGAGCGGCCCGGGAGCTGTTTTTT. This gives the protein CASVYLAGAARELFF.

The CDR3 here is CASSEQGPAGWDEQFF. DNA of the CDR3: TGTGCCAGCAGTGAGCAGGGTCCAGCGGGGTGGGATGAGCAGTTCTTC. The gene calls are TRBV2 and TRBJ2-1; 7 nucleotides align to TRBD2. V trimming: 3 bases; J trimming: 8 bases; junction bases outside the gene matches: 13. Germline V CDR1 and CDR2: SNHLY, FYNNEI. The CDR3 covers 16 residues.

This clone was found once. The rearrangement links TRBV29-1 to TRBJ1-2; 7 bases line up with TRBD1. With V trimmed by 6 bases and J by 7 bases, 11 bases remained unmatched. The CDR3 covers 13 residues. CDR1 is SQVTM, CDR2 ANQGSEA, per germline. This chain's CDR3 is CSVEPQGRVGYTF. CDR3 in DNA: TGCAGCGTCGAGCCACAGGGGAGAGTTGGCTACACCTTC.

The CDR3 loop reads CASSQILAGDSYEQYF. DNA for the CDR3: TGCGCCAGCAGCCAAATACTAGCGGGGGACTCCTACGAGCAGTACTTC. The chain couples TRBV4-1 to TRBJ2-7; 11 bases are shared with TRBD2. The J segment lost 0 bases and the V segment lost 2 bases, leaving 3 bases of the junction unmatched. Germline V gene lookup returns CDR1 MGHRA and CDR2 YSYEKL. This CDR3 comprises 16 residues.

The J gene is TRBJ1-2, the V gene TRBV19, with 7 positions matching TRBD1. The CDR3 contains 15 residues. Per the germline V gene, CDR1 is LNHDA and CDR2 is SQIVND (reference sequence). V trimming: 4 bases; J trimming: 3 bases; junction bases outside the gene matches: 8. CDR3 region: CASSSGTGTDYGYTF. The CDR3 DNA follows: TGTGCCAGTAGTAGCGGGACCGGGACAGACTATGGCTACACCTTC.

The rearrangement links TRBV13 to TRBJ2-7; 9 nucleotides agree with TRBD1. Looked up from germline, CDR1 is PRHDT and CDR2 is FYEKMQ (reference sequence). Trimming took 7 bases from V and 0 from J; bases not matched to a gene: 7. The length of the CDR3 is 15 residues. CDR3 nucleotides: TGTGCCAGCACCTCCCGGGACAGGGCCTCCTACGAGCAGTACTTC. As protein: CASTSRDRASYEQYF.

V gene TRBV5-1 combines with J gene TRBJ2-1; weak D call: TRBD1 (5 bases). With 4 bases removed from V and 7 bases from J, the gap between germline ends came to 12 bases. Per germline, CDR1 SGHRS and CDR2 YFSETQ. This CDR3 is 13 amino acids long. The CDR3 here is CASSQGPSNEQFF. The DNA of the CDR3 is TGCGCCAGCAGCCAGGGTCCCAGTAATGAGCAGTTCTTC.

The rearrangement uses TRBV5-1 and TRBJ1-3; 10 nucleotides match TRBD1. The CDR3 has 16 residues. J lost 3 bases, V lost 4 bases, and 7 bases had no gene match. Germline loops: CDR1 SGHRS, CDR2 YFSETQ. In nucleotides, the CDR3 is TGCGCCAGCAGCCTTCGGACAGGGGGGGATGGAAACACCATATATTTT. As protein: CASSLRTGGDGNTIYF.

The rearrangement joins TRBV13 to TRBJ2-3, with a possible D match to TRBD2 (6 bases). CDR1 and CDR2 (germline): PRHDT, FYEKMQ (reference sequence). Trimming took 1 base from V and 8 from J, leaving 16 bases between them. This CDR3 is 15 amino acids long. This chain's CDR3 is CASSLEPLGTGTQYF. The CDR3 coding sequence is TGTGCCAGCAGCTTAGAACCCTTAGGGACTGGTACGCAGTATTTT.

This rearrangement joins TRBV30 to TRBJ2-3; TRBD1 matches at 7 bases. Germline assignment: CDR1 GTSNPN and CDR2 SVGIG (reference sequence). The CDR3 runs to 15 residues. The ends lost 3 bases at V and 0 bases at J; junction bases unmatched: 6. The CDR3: CAWRIGGVSTDTQYF. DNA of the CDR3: TGTGCCTGGAGGATAGGGGGCGTTAGCACAGATACGCAGTATTTT.

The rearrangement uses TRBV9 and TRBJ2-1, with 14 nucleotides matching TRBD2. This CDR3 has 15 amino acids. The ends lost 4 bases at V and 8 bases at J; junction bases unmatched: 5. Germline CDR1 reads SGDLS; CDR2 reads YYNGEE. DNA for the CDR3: TGTGCCAGCAGCTTGACTAGCGGGAGGGTGTATGAGCAGTTCTTC. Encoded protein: CASSLTSGRVYEQFF. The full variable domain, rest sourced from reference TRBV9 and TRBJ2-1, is DSGVTQTPKHLITATGQRVTLRCSPRSGDLSVYWYQQSLDQGLQFLIQYYNGEERAKGNILERFSAQQFPDLHSELNLSSLELGDSALYFCASSLTSGRVYEQFFGPGTRLTVL.

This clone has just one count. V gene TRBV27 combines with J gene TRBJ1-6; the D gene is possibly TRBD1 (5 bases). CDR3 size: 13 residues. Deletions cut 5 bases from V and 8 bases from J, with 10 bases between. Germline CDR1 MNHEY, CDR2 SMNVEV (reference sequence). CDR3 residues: CASSPPGDSPLHF. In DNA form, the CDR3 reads TGTGCCAGCAGTCCGCCGGGGGATTCACCCCTCCACTTT.

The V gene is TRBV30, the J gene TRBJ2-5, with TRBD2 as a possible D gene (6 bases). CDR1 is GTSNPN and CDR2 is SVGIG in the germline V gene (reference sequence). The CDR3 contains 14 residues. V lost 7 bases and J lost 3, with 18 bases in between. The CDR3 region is CAYGPTRREETQYF. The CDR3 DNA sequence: TGTGCCTATGGCCCGACTAGACGAGAAGAGACCCAGTACTTC. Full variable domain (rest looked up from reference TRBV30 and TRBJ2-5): SQTIHQWPATLVQPVGSPLSLECTVEGTSNPNLYWYRQAAGRGLQLLFYSVGIGQISSEVPQNLSASRPQDRQFILSSKKLLLSDSGFYLCAYGPTRREETQYFGPGTRLLVL.

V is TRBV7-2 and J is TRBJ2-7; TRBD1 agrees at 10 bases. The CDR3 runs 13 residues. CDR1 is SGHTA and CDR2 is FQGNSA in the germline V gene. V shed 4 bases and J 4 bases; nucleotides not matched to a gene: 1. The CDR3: CASSWGQGYEQYF. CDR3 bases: TGTGCCAGCAGCTGGGGACAGGGGTACGAGCAGTACTTC.

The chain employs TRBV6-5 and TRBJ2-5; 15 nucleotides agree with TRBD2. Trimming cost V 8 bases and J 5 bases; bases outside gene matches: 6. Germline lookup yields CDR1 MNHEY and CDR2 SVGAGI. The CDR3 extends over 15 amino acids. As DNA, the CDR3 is TGTGCCAGCCACCGGGGACTAGCGGGAGGTGAGACCCAGTACTTC. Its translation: CASHRGLAGGETQYF.